Below, 9 T cell receptor beta chains from the same sample are listed, as sequenced in a study of T cells after yellow fever vaccination. TCRdb processed the 5' RACE reads anew with MiXCR; each CDR3 protein has one entry. The data contain a few hundred thousand distinct CDR3 sequences, about 7.8% of them seen just once; the ten biggest clones take up 17%. The sequencing here drew on PBMCs, taken roughly 47 days after the first yellow fever vaccination. The receptors here all came from a man between 18 and 29 years old who received the YFV17D yellow fever vaccine.

This clonotype was detected only a few times. The chain carries TRBV7-2 and TRBJ2-2; no reliable D call. The V gene lost 0 bases and the J gene lost 5 bases, with 10 bases spanning the gap. Germline assignment: CDR1 SGHTA and CDR2 FQGNSA. The CDR3 covers 15 residues. The CDR3 loop is CASSLAASVTGELFF. The CDR3 nucleotides read TGTGCCAGCAGCTTAGCGGCCAGCGTGACCGGGGAGCTGTTTTTT.

This clonotype was picked up a small number of times. The J gene is TRBJ2-1, the V gene TRBV7-2; D uncertain. V was cut by 2 bases and J by 3 bases, with 5 bases left in between. Germline CDR1 SGHTA, CDR2 FQGNSA. The CDR3 covers 13 residues. As DNA, the CDR3 is TGTGCCAGCAGCTTAAAGGACTACAATGAGCAGTTCTTC. This encodes CASSLKDYNEQFF.

The sample holds a few counts of this clonotype. The rearrangement links TRBV5-1 to TRBJ2-3, with D unresolved. Trimming removed 4 bases from V and 5 bases from J, with 11 bases in between. Germline assignment: CDR1 SGHRS and CDR2 YFSETQ. The CDR3 is made up of 13 amino acids. CDR3 coding DNA: TGCGCCAGCAGCAGAATCCCCGGAGATACGCAGTATTTT. Amino acid sequence: CASSRIPGDTQYF.

The chain employs TRBV5-1 and TRBJ2-3, with 10 bases aligning to TRBD2. The CDR3 extends over 16 amino acids. CDR1 is SGHRS and CDR2 is YFSETQ in the germline V gene. The J segment lost 1 base and the V segment lost 0 bases, leaving 2 bases of the junction unmatched. The CDR3 spells CASSLVLAGGTDTQYF. The CDR3 coding sequence is TGCGCCAGCAGCTTGGTCCTAGCGGGGGGCACAGATACGCAGTATTTT.

The rearrangement joins TRBV5-5 to TRBJ1-1, with TRBD1 as a possible D gene (6 bases). CDR3 length equals 14 residues. The germline gives CDR1 SGHKS, CDR2 YYEKEE (reference sequence). V was clipped by 2 bases and J by 8 bases, with 16 bases between them. Here the CDR3 reads CASSFEGGSREAFF. The CDR3 DNA is TGTGCCAGCAGCTTTGAAGGGGGAAGTAGAGAAGCTTTCTTT.

This clonotype occurred a few times. The chain links TRBV4-2 to TRBJ2-3; 9 positions match TRBD1. CDR1 and CDR2 (germline): LGHNA, YNFKEQ. The CDR3 totals 15 residues. V was clipped by 6 bases and J by 4 bases; unmatched bases: 8. In DNA, the CDR3 is TGTGCCAGCAGGGTCAAGGACAGGGGCTCAGATACGCAGTATTTT. It encodes CASRVKDRGSDTQYF.

CDR3 DNA sequence: TGCGCCAGCAGCGTCGACAGTGTCCAAGAGACCCAGTACTTC. It is translated as CASSVDSVQETQYF. This chain connects TRBV5-1 to TRBJ2-5; weak D call: TRBD1 (5 bases). Trimming cost V 4 bases and J 1 base, with 11 bases left between them. The CDR3 is made up of 14 amino acids. Looked up from germline, CDR1 is SGHRS and CDR2 is YFSETQ. Using reference TRBV5-1 and TRBJ2-5 for the parts outside the CDR3, the full variable domain is KAGVTQTPRYLIKTRGQQVTLSCSPISGHRSVSWYQQTPGQGLQFLFEYFSETQRNKGNFPGRFSGRQFSNSRSEMNVSTLELGDSALYLCASSVDSVQETQYFGPGTRLLVL.

This clonotype was seen a few times. The rearrangement uses TRBV7-2 and TRBJ1-1; D uncertain. The ends were cut back, 3 bases at V and 5 bases at J, with 10 bases in the middle. CDR1 and CDR2 (germline): SGHTA, FQGNSA. This CDR3 has 13 amino acids. This CDR3 is CASSFQSRTEAFF. The CDR3 nucleotides read TGTGCCAGCAGCTTCCAAAGCCGGACTGAAGCTTTCTTT.

A few counts support this clonotype. The CDR3, as DNA: TGCGCCAGCAGCTTGAGTGCCGGAAACACCATATATTTT. The encoded protein is CASSLSAGNTIYF. The genes are TRBV5-1 and TRBJ1-3; D gene ambiguous. Germline assignment: CDR1 SGHRS and CDR2 YFSETQ. V was shortened by 1 base and J by 4 bases, with 6 bases between the two germline ends. There are 13 residues in the CDR3. The full variable domain, its missing parts supplied by reference TRBV5-1 and TRBJ1-3, is KAGVTQTPRYLIKTRGQQVTLSCSPISGHRSVSWYQQTPGQGLQFLFEYFSETQRNKGNFPGRFSGRQFSNSRSEMNVSTLELGDSALYLCASSLSAGNTIYFGEGSWLTVV.